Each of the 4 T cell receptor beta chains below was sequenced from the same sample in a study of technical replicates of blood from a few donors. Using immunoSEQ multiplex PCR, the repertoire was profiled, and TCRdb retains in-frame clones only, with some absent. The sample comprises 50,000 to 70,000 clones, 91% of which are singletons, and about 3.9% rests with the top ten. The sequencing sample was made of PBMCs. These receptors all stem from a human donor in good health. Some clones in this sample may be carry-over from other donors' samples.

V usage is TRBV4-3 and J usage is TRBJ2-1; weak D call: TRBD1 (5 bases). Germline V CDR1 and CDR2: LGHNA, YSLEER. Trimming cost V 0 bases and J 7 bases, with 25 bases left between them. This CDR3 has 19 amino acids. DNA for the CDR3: TGCGCCAGCAGCCAAGATAGGGCAGGGCCCGGAACTTTGGGGAATGAGCAGTTCTTC. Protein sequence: CASSQDRAGPGTLGNEQFF.

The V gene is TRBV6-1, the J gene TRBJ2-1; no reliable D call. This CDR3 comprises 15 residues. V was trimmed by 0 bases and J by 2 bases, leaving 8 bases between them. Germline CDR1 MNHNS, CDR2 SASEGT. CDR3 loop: CASSEATNAYNEQFF. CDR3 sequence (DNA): TGTGCCAGCAGTGAAGCGACAAACGCCTACAATGAGCAGTTCTTC.

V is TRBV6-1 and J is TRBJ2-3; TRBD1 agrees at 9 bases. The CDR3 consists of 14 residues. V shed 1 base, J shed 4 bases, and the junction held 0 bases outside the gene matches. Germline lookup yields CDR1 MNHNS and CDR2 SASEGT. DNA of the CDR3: TGTGCCAGCAGTGAAGGGACAGGGGCAGATACGCAGTATTTT. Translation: CASSEGTGADTQYF.

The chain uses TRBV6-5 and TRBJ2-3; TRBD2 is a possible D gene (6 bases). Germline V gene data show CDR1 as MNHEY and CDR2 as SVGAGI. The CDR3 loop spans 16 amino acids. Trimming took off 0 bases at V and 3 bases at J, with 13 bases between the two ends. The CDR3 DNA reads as TGTGCCAGCAGTTACTCGGGCAGGAGGGTGACAGATACGCAGTATTTT. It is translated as CASSYSGRRVTDTQYF.